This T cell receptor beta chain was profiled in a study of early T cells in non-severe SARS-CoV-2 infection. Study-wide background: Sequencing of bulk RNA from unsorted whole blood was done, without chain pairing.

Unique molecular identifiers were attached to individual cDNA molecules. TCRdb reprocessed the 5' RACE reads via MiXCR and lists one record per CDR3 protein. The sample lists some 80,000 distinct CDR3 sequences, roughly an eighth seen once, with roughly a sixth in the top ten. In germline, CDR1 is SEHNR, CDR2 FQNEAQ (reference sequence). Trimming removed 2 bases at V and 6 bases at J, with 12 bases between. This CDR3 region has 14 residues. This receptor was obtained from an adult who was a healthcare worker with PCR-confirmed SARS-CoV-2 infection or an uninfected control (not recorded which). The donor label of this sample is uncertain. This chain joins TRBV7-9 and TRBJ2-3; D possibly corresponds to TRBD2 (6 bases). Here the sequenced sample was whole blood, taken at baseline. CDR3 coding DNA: TGTGCCAGCAGCTTAATGGCGGGGAGGGATACGCAGTATTTT. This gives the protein CASSLMAGRDTQYF.